This T cell receptor (beta chain) came from a study of blood T cell repertoires in COVID-19. Study-level information: T cells, B-cell-depleted T cells, or PBMCs provided the cDNA or gDNA that served as material.

Some clones are missing from TCRdb's copy, which holds only in-frame ones; the method was immunoSEQ multiplex PCR. In the table there are fewer than 650,000 clones, approximately 88% of which are singletons. The V gene lost 0 bases and the J gene lost 2 bases, with 14 bases spanning the gap. This CDR3 contains 16 residues. CDR1 is MNHEY, CDR2 SVGAGI, per germline. Enrollment of patients from Seattle took place during active infection, with longitudinal follow-up. The V call is TRBV6-5, the J call TRBJ2-7, with D tentatively TRBD2 (7 bases). The sequence was collected from a woman aged 50 to 60 with COVID-19, enrolled during active disease. The source material was peripheral blood. CDR3 nucleotide sequence: TGTGCCAGCAGTTACTCGAGGGGGGGCAAAACCTACGAGCAGTACTTC. It specifies CASSYSRGGKTYEQYF.